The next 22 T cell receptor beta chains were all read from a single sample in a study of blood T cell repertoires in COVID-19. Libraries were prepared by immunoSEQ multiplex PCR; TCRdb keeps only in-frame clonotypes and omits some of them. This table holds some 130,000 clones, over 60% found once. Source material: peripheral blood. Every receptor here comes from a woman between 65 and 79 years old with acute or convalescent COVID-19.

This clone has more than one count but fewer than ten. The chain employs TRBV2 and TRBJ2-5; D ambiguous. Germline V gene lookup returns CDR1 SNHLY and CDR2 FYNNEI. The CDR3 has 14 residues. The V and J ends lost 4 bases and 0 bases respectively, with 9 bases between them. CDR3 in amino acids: CASSVSEYQETQYF. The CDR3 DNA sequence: TGTGCCAGCAGTGTCAGCGAGTACCAAGAGACCCAGTACTTC. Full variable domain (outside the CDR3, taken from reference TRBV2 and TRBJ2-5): EPEVTQTPSHQVTQMGQEVILRCVPISNHLYFYWYRQILGQKVEFLVSFYNNEISEKSEIFDDQFSVERPDGSNFTLKIRSTKLEDSAMYFCASSVSEYQETQYFGPGTRLLVL.

In nucleotides, the CDR3 is TGCAGCTTGGACAGGCCCGAGGGGTATGGCTACACCTTC. Translation: CSLDRPEGYGYTF. The chain is built from TRBV29-1 and TRBJ1-2; 7 bases map to TRBD1. This CDR3 region has 13 residues. Germline values: CDR1 SQVTM, CDR2 ANQGSEA. The V and J ends lost 8 bases and 5 bases, in that order; junction bases with no gene match: 11.

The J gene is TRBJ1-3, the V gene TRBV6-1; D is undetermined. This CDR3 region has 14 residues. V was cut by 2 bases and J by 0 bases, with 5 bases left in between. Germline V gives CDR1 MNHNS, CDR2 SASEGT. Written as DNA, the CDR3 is TGTGCCAGCAGTGAACAGAACTCTGGAAACACCATATATTTT. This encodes CASSEQNSGNTIYF.

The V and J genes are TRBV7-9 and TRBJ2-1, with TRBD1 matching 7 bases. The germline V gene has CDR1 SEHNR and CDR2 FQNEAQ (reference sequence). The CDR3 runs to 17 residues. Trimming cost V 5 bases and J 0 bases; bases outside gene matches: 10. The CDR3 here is CASSGQGESFSYNEQFF. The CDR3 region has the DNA TGTGCCAGCAGCGGGCAGGGGGAGTCTTTCTCCTACAATGAGCAGTTCTTC.

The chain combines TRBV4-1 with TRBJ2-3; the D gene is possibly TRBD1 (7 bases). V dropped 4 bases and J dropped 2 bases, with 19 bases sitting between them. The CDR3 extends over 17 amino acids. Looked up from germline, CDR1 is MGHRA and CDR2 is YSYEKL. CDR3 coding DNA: TGCGCCAGCAGCCGTACGACTCAGGGGGGCAACACAGATACGCAGTATTTT. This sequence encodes CASSRTTQGGNTDTQYF.

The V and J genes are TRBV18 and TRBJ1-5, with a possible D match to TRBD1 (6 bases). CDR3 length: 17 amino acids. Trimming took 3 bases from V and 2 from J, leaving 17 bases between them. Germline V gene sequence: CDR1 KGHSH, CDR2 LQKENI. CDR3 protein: CASSPAEQGIGNQPQHF. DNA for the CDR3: TGTGCCAGCTCACCGGCCGAACAGGGAATAGGCAATCAGCCCCAGCATTTT.

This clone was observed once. CDR3 sequence: CASSGLRDSTNYGYTF. The CDR3, as DNA: TGTGCCAGTAGTGGACTCCGGGACAGCACTAACTATGGCTACACCTTC. The V gene is TRBV19, the J gene TRBJ1-2; 7 bases agree with TRBD1. The V gene end was trimmed by 5 bases and the J gene end by 0 bases; junction bases not matched to a gene: 9. The length of the CDR3 is 16 residues. The germline V gene encodes CDR1 LNHDA and CDR2 SQIVND (reference sequence).

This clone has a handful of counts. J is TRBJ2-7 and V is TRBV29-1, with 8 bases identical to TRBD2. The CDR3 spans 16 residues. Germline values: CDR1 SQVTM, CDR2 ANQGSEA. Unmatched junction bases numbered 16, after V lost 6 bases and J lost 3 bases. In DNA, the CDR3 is TGCAGCGTGGAGGTCCCTACTAGCGGAGGCCTCTACGAGCAGTACTTC. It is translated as CSVEVPTSGGLYEQYF.

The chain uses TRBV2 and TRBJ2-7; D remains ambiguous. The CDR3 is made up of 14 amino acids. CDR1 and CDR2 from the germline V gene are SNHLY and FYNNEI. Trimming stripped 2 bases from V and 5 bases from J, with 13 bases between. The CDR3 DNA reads TGTGCCAGCAGTGAACCCGGGTTGGCCAACGAGCAGTACTTC. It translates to CASSEPGLANEQYF. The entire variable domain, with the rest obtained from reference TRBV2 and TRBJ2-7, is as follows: EPEVTQTPSHQVTQMGQEVILRCVPISNHLYFYWYRQILGQKVEFLVSFYNNEISEKSEIFDDQFSVERPDGSNFTLKIRSTKLEDSAMYFCASSEPGLANEQYFGPGTRLTVT.

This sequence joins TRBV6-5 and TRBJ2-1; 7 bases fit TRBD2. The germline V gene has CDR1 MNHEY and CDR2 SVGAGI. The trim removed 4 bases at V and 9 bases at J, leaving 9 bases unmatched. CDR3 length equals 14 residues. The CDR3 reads CASSSRIWGGEQFF. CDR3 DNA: TGTGCCAGCAGTTCCCGGATCTGGGGGGGTGAGCAGTTCTTC.

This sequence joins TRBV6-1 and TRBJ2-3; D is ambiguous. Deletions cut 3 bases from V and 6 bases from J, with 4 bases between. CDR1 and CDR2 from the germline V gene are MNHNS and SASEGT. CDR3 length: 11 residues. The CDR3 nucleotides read TGTGCCAGCAGTGACAGGGATACGCAGTATTTT. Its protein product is CASSDRDTQYF.

The CDR3 region has the DNA TGTGCCAGCAGCAGACGGTCAGGGGTAGGGAACACTGAAGCTTTCTTT. Its protein is CASSRRSGVGNTEAFF. This chain joins TRBV21-1 and TRBJ1-1; the table's D gene call, TRBD1, was not cross checked with the DNA. TRBV21-1 corresponds to a pseudogene. The CDR3 spans 16 residues.

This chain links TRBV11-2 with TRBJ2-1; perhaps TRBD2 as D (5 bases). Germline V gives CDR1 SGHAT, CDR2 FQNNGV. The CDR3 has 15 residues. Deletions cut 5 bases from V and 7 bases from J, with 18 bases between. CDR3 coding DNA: TGTGCCAGCAGCACCAGCGGAACCCTTGGAAATGAGCAGTTCTTC. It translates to CASSTSGTLGNEQFF.

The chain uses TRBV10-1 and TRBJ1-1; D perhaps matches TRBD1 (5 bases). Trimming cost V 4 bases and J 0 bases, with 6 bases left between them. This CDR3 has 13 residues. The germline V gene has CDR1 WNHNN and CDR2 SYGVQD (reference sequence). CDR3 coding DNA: TGCGCCAGCAGTGTGGGGCTGAACACTGAAGCTTTCTTT. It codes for CASSVGLNTEAFF.

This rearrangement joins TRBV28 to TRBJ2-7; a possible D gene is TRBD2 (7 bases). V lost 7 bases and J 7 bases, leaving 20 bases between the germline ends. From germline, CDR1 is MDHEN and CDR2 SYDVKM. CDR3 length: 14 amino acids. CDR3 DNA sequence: TGTGCCAGCAAGCCCCTCGGGGGGCGAGGAGAGCAGTACTTC. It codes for CASKPLGGRGEQYF. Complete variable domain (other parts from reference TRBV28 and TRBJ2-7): DVKVTQSSRYLVKRTGEKVFLECVQDMDHENMFWYRQDPGLGLRLIYFSYDVKMKEKGDIPEGYSVSREKKERFSLILESASTNQTSMYLCASKPLGGRGEQYFGPGTRLTVT.

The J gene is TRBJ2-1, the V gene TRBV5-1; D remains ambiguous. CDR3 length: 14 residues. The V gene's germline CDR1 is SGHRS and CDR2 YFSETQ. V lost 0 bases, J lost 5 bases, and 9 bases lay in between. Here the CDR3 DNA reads TGCGCCAGCAGCTTGGCGTTAACTCACAATGAGCAGTTCTTC. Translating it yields CASSLALTHNEQFF.

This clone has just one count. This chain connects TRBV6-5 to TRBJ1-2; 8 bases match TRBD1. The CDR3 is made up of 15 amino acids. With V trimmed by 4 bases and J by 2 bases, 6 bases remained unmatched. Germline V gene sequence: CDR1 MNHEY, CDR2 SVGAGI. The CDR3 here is CASSFTGGANYGYTF. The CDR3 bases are TGTGCCAGCAGTTTTACAGGGGGGGCCAACTATGGCTACACCTTC.

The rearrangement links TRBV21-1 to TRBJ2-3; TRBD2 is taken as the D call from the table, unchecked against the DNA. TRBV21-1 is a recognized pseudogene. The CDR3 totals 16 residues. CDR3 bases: TGTGCCAGCAGCGGTCCTGGTGGCGGTTGCACAGATACGCAGTATTTT. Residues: CASSGPGGGCTDTQYF.

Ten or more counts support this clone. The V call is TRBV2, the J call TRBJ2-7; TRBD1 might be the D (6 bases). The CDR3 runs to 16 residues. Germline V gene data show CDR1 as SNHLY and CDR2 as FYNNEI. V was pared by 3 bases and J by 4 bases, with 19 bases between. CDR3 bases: TGTGCCAGCAGTGATGTGTGGGGGCGTTCCATTTACGAGCAGTACTTC. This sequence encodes CASSDVWGRSIYEQYF. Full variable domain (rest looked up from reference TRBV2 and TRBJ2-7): EPEVTQTPSHQVTQMGQEVILRCVPISNHLYFYWYRQILGQKVEFLVSFYNNEISEKSEIFDDQFSVERPDGSNFTLKIRSTKLEDSAMYFCASSDVWGRSIYEQYFGPGTRLTVT.

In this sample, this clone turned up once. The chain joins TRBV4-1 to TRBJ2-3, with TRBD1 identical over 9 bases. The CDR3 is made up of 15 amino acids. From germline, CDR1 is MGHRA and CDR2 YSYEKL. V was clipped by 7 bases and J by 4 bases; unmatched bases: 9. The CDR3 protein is CASTDRGTGADTQYF. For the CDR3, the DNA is TGCGCCAGCACAGACAGGGGGACGGGCGCAGATACGCAGTATTTT.

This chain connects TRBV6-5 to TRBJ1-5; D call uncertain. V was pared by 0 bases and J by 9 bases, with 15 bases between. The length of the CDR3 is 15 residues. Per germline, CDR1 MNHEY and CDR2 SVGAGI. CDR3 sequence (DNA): TGTGCCAGCAGTTACTCGACCCCCGGGTCCGGGCCCCAGCATTTT. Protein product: CASSYSTPGSGPQHF.

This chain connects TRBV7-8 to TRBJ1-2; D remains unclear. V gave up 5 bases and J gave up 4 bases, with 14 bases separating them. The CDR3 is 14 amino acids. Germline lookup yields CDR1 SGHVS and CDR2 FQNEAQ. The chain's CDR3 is CASSPQEGSYGYTF. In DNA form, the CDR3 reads TGTGCCAGCAGCCCCCAGGAGGGTAGCTATGGCTACACCTTC.